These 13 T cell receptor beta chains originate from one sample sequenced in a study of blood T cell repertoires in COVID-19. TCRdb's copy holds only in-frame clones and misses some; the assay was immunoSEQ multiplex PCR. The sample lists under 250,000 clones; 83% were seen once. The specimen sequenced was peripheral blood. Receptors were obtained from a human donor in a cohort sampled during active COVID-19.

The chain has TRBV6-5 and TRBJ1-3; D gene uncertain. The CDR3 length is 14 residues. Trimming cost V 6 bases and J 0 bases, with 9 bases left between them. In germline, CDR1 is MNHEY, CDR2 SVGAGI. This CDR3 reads CASRRRGSGNTIYF. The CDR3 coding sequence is TGTGCCAGCAGACGACGCGGCTCTGGAAACACCATATATTTT.

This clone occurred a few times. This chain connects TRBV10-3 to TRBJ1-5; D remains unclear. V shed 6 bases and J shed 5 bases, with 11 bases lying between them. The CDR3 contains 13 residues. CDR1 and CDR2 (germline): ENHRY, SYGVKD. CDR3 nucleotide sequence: TGTGCCATCAGACGGGGATTAGATCAGCCCCAGCATTTT. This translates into CAIRRGLDQPQHF.

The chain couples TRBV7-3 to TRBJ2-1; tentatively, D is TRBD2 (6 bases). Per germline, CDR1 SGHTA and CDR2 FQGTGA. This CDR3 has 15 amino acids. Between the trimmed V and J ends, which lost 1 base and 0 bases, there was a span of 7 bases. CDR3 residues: CASSLMGGSYNEQFF. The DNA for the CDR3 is TGTGCCAGCAGCTTAATGGGGGGCTCCTACAATGAGCAGTTCTTC. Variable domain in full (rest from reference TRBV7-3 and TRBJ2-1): GAGVSQTPSNKVTEKGKYVELRCDPISGHTALYWYRQSLGQGPEFLIYFQGTGAADDSGLPNDRFFAVRPEGSVSTLKIQRTERGDSAVYLCASSLMGGSYNEQFFGPGTRLTVL.

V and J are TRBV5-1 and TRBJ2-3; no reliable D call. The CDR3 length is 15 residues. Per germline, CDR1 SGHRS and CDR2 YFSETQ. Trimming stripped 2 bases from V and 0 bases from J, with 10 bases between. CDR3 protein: CASSLMQSSTDTQYF. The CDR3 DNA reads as TGCGCCAGCAGCTTAATGCAGTCTAGCACAGATACGCAGTATTTT.

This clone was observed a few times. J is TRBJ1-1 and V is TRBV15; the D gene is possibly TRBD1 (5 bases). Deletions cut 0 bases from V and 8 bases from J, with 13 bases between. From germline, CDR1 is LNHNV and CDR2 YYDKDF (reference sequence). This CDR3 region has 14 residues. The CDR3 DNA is TGTGCCACCAGCAGAGAGTTCCGAGACAGAGAAGCTTTCTTT. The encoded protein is CATSREFRDREAFF.

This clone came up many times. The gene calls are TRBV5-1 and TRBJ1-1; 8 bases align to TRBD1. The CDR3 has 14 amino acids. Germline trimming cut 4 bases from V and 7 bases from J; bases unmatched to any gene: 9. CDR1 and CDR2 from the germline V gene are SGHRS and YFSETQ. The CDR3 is CASSAWTGPIEAFF. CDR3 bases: TGCGCCAGCAGCGCGTGGACAGGGCCGATTGAAGCTTTCTTT.

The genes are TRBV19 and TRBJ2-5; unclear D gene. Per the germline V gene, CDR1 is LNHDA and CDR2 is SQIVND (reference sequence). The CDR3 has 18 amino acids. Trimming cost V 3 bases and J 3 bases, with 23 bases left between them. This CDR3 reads CASSIRHWADRVEETQYF. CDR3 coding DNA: TGTGCCAGTAGTATCCGACACTGGGCCGATCGTGTGGAAGAGACCCAGTACTTC.

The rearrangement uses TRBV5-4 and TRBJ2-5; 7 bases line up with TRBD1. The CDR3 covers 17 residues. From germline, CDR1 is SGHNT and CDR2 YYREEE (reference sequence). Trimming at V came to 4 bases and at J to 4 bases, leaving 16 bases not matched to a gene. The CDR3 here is CASSLRTGGSAVETQYF. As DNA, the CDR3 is TGTGCCAGCAGCCTAAGGACAGGAGGTAGTGCGGTAGAGACCCAGTACTTC.

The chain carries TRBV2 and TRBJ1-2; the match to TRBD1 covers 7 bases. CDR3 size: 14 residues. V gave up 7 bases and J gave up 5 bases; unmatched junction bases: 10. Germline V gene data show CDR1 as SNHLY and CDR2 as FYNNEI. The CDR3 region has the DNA TGTGCCAGCACCCGAGACAGGGATCGATATGGCTACACCTTC. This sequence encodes CASTRDRDRYGYTF.

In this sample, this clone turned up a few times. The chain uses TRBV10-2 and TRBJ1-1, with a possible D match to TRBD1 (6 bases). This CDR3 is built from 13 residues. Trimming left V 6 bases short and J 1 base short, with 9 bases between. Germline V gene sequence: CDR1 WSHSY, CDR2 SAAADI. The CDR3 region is CASSIRGNTEAFF. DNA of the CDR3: TGCGCCAGCAGCATCAGGGGGAACACTGAAGCTTTCTTT.

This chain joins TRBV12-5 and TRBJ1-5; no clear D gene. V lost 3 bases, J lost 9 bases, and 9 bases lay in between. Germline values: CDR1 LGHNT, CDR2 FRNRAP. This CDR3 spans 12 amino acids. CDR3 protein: CASGLAARPQHF. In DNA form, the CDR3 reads TGTGCTAGTGGTTTAGCCGCAAGGCCCCAGCATTTT. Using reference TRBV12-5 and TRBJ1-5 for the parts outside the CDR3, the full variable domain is DARVTQTPRHKVTEMGQEVTMRCQPILGHNTVFWYRQTMMQGLELLAYFRNRAPLDDSGMPKDRFSAEMPDATLATLKIQPSEPRDSAVYFCASGLAARPQHFGDGTRLSIL.

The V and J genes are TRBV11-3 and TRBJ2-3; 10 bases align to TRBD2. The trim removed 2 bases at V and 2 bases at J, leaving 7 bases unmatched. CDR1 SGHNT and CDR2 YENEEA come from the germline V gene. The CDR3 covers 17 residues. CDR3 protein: CASSLFGLAGDTDTQYF. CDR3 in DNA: TGTGCCAGCAGCTTATTTGGGCTAGCGGGAGACACAGATACGCAGTATTTT.

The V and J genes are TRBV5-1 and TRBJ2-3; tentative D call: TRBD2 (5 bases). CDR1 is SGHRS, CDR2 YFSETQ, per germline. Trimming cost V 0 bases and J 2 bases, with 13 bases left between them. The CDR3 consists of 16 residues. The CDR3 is CASSLGGFRFTDTQYF. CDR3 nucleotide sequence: TGCGCCAGCAGCTTGGGAGGGTTCAGGTTCACAGATACGCAGTATTTT.